These 8 T cell receptor beta chains were sequenced from one sample in a study of blood T cell repertoires in COVID-19. Only in-frame clones appear in the TCRdb table, and some are missing; sequencing was by immunoSEQ multiplex PCR. The repertoire holds about 43,000 clones, with 86% as singletons. Material for sequencing was peripheral blood. These receptors originate from a man between 60 and 75 years old with active COVID-19.

The chain combines TRBV11-3 with TRBJ2-1; 8 nucleotides match TRBD1. CDR1 and CDR2 (germline): SGHNT, YENEEA. This CDR3 has 14 residues. Trimming took 4 bases from V and 9 from J; bases not matched to a gene: 8. CDR3 loop: CASSSGQGRGEQFF. The CDR3 DNA reads as TGTGCCAGCAGCTCTGGACAGGGTCGGGGTGAGCAGTTCTTC. The whole variable domain, filled in from reference TRBV11-3 and TRBJ2-1, reads EAGVVQSPRYKIIEKKQPVAFWCNPISGHNTLYWYLQNLGQGPELLIRYENEEAVDDSQLPKDRFSAERLKGVDSTLKIQPAELGDSAVYLCASSSGQGRGEQFFGPGTRLTVL.

This chain joins TRBV7-2 and TRBJ2-7, with D hard to call. The CDR3 totals 13 residues. CDR1 is SGHTA, CDR2 FQGNSA, per germline. Between the trimmed V and J ends, which lost 1 base and 6 bases, there was a span of 10 bases. CDR3 coding DNA: TGTGCCAGCAGCTTAGATGTCACGGTCGAGCAGTACTTC. Protein sequence: CASSLDVTVEQYF.

This clone was seen only a few times. The rearrangement links TRBV6-2 or TRBV6-3 to TRBJ2-2; D gene uncertain. Trimming removed 1 base from V and 0 bases from J, with 9 bases in between. CDR1 is MNHEY and CDR2 is SVGEGT in the germline V gene. The CDR3 totals 16 residues. The chain's CDR3 is CASSYLVPANTGELFF. CDR3 DNA: TGTGCCAGCAGTTACTTAGTCCCCGCGAACACCGGGGAGCTGTTTTTT.

This clone was seen a few times. The rearrangement uses TRBV11-3 and TRBJ2-1, with 11 bases matching TRBD2. V lost 4 bases and J lost 7; bases outside the gene matches: 9. This CDR3 has 16 residues. Germline V gives CDR1 SGHNT, CDR2 YENEEA. The CDR3 nucleotides are TGTGCCAGCAGCTCCTACGCCGGGACTAGCGGTAATGAGCAGTTCTTC. The encoded protein is CASSSYAGTSGNEQFF.

V and J are TRBV18 and TRBJ2-7, with 9 bases aligning to TRBD1. Germline assignment: CDR1 KGHSH and CDR2 LQKENI. V was clipped by 4 bases and J by 6 bases; unmatched bases: 4. The length of the CDR3 is 13 residues. The CDR3 DNA sequence: TGTGCCAGCTCACGGGACAGGGTGCCCGAGCAGTACTTC. Translated, it gives CASSRDRVPEQYF. Complete variable domain (other parts from reference TRBV18 and TRBJ2-7): NAGVMQNPRHLVRRRGQEARLRCSPMKGHSHVYWYRQLPEEGLKFMVYLQKENIIDESGMPKERFSAEFPKEGPSILRIQQVVRGDSAAYFCASSRDRVPEQYFGPGTRLTVT.

This clone was counted once. The J gene is TRBJ2-3, the V gene TRBV18, with D hard to call. Germline loops: CDR1 KGHSH, CDR2 LQKENI. CDR3 length equals 11 residues. Trimming took off 2 bases at V and 6 bases at J, with 3 bases between the two ends. The CDR3 loop is CASSPEDTQYF. Written as DNA, the CDR3 is TGTGCCAGCTCACCAGAGGATACGCAGTATTTT. The full variable domain, rest sourced from reference TRBV18 and TRBJ2-3, is NAGVMQNPRHLVRRRGQEARLRCSPMKGHSHVYWYRQLPEEGLKFMVYLQKENIIDESGMPKERFSAEFPKEGPSILRIQQVVRGDSAAYFCASSPEDTQYFGPGTRLTVL.

J is TRBJ2-1 and V is TRBV6-4, with 8 nucleotides matching TRBD2. The CDR3 loop spans 19 amino acids. J was trimmed by 10 bases and V by 2 bases; bases with no gene match: 22. Germline loops: CDR1 MRHNA, CDR2 SNTAGT. The DNA for the CDR3 is TGTGCCAGCAGTGACCTGGCTAGCGGGCCAGAGGGGCCGGGGGAAGAGCAGTTCTTC. This translates into CASSDLASGPEGPGEEQFF.

The chain combines TRBV5-1 with TRBJ2-2; 7 bases line up with TRBD2. The CDR3 has 15 residues. The V segment lost 2 bases and the J segment 4 bases; nucleotides outside the gene matches: 5. Germline CDR1 reads SGHRS; CDR2 reads YFSETQ. In DNA, the CDR3 is TGCGCCAGCAGCTTCAGCGGGGAGTCCACCGGGGAGCTGTTTTTT. It yields the protein CASSFSGESTGELFF. The entire variable domain, with the rest obtained from reference TRBV5-1 and TRBJ2-2, is as follows: KAGVTQTPRYLIKTRGQQVTLSCSPISGHRSVSWYQQTPGQGLQFLFEYFSETQRNKGNFPGRFSGRQFSNSRSEMNVSTLELGDSALYLCASSFSGESTGELFFGEGSRLTVL.